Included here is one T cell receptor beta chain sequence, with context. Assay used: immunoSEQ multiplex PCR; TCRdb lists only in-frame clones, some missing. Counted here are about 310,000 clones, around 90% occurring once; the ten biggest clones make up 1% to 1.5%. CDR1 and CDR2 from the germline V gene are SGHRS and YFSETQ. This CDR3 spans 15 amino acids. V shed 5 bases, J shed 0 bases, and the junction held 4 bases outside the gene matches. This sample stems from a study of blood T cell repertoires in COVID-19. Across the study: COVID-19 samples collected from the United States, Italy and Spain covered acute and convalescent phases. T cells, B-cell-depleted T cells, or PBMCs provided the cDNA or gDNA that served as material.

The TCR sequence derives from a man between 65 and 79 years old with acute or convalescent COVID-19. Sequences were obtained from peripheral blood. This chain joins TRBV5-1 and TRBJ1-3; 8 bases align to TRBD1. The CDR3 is CASSRTGGSGNTIYF. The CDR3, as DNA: TGCGCCAGCAGTCGAACAGGGGGCTCTGGAAACACCATATATTTT.